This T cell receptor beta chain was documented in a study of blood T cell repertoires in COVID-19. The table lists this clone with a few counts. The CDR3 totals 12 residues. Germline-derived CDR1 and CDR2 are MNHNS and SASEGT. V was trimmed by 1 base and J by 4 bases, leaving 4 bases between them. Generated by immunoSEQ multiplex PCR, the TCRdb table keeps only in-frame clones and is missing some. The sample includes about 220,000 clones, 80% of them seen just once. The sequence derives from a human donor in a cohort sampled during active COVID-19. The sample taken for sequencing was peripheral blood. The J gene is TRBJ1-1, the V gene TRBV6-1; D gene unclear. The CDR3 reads CASSEVITEAFF. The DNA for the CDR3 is TGTGCCAGCAGTGAAGTTATCACTGAAGCTTTCTTT.